This T cell receptor beta chain stems from a study of blood T cell repertoires in COVID-19. Study-level information: Specimens from acute and convalescent COVID-19 originated in the United States, Italy and Spain. From T cells, B-cell-depleted T cells, or PBMCs came the material, which was cDNA or gDNA.

Cohort 3 recovered donors had two negative PCRs, clearance, or symptom resolution. From germline, CDR1 is SGHRS and CDR2 YFSETQ. The V end lost 0 bases, the J end lost 5 bases, and 15 bases lay between the germline ends. CDR3 length equals 15 residues. In the authors' workflow: Quantification of nucleated cells was approximated via reference gene primer amplification. Measured with immunoSEQ multiplex PCR; TCRdb has only the in-frame clones, and not every one. V and J calls and clone size are copied from that table; D and trimming were computed from the DNA. The sample includes approximately 470,000 clones, around 90% of them seen just once.

The sequenced sample consisted of PBMCs or T cells enriched from blood (not recorded which). The gene calls are TRBV5-1 and TRBJ2-7, with D perhaps TRBD2 (5 bases). The clonotype originates from a woman under 30 who had recovered from COVID-19. The CDR3 region has the DNA TGCGCCAGCAGCTTGGTGTACGGGGTGACCGACGAGCAGTACTTC. Its translation is CASSLVYGVTDEQYF.